The 8 T cell receptor beta chains below were found in one sample sequenced in a study of low-dose radiotherapy and immunotherapy resistance in tumors. As to time point: after trial treatment. Treatment defined: LDRT plus nivolumab, ipilimumab, low-dose cyclophosphamide and aspirin (RACIN trial). Both TCRalpha and TCRbeta chains were reverse transcribed with V-gene-specific primers. TCRs were put through approximately 20 PCR cycles of amplification with Phusion. A constant-region primer and the V-primer adapter served as the primer pair. Each CDR3 protein is one row after TCRdb ran MiXCR on the reads. The sample carries about 80,000 distinct CDR3 sequences, over 15% recorded once. This sample comprised PBMCs, obtained after low-dose radiotherapy plus immunotherapy. The receptors here all came from a male donor with prostate cancer.

This clonotype was picked up many times. The V call is TRBV7-2, the J call TRBJ1-6, with D unclear. Germline lookup yields CDR1 SGHTA and CDR2 FQGNSA. This CDR3 comprises 14 residues. V shed 2 bases and J shed 5 bases, with 7 bases lying between them. This CDR3 is CASSLLRDNSPLHF. The CDR3 bases are TGTGCCAGCAGCTTATTACGGGATAATTCACCCCTCCACTTT.

This clonotype was recorded many times. The genes are TRBV2 and TRBJ2-1; 7 bases agree with TRBD2. There are 15 residues in the CDR3. Looked up from germline, CDR1 is SNHLY and CDR2 is FYNNEI. V trimming: 2 bases; J trimming: 3 bases; junction bases outside the gene matches: 4. CDR3 sequence: CASSERLADYNEQFF. The CDR3 DNA is TGTGCCAGCAGTGAAAGGCTAGCGGACTACAATGAGCAGTTCTTC.

At least ten counts were recorded for this clonotype. The V and J genes are TRBV4-3 and TRBJ2-2; D uncertain. Trimming removed 0 bases from V and 4 bases from J, with 6 bases in between. The germline V gene has CDR1 LGHNA and CDR2 YSLEER. This CDR3 is built from 14 residues. The DNA for the CDR3 is TGCGCCAGCAGCCAAGACGCAGGCACCGGGGAGCTGTTTTTT. Translation gives CASSQDAGTGELFF.

This clonotype was observed at least ten times. The genes are TRBV7-2 and TRBJ2-7; D is unclear. Germline CDR1 and CDR2: SGHTA and FQGNSA. CDR3 length equals 12 residues. V gave up 1 base and J gave up 5 bases, with 6 bases separating them. The CDR3, as DNA: TGTGCCAGCAGCTTAGACTGGGACGAGCAGTACTTC. It encodes CASSLDWDEQYF.

This rearrangement joins TRBV9 to TRBJ2-7; a possible D gene is TRBD1 (6 bases). The CDR3 spans 15 residues. Germline V gene lookup returns CDR1 SGDLS and CDR2 YYNGEE. The germline V and J ends were trimmed by 4 bases and 2 bases, with 16 bases remaining between them. The CDR3 bases are TGTGCCAGCAGCCTAGAACAGGGCCCAACCTACGAGCAGTACTTC. This gives the protein CASSLEQGPTYEQYF.

In its sample, this clonotype was seen many times. V gene TRBV7-6 combines with J gene TRBJ2-1; D tentatively fits TRBD1 or TRBD2 (5 bases each). V was shortened by 1 base and J by 8 bases, with 18 bases between the two germline ends. This CDR3 region has 16 residues. Germline V CDR1 and CDR2: SGHVS, FNYEAQ. DNA of the CDR3: TGTGCCAGCAGCTTAGAAGGCGAGGCTCGGGGCCATGAGCAGTTCTTC. This sequence encodes CASSLEGEARGHEQFF.

There are many counts of this clonotype. The chain carries TRBV12-3 or TRBV12-4 and TRBJ1-2, with D perhaps matching TRBD1 (5 bases). There are 15 residues in the CDR3. Trimming removed 6 bases at V and 4 bases at J, with 18 bases between. The CDR3 loop reads CASRTGSKRGYGYTF. The DNA of the CDR3 is TGTGCCAGCAGAACAGGATCCAAGCGGGGCTATGGCTACACCTTC.

This clonotype has a count of ten or more. The chain links TRBV29-1 to TRBJ2-3; 12 bases fit TRBD1. The CDR3 consists of 19 residues. V shed 7 bases, J shed 0 bases, and the junction held 17 bases outside the gene matches. From germline, CDR1 is SQVTM and CDR2 ANQGSEA. The CDR3, as DNA: TGCAGCGCCGAGGGGACAGGGGGCTCGGCAAAAACTAGCACAGATACGCAGTATTTT. Translating gives CSAEGTGGSAKTSTDTQYF.